This entry lists 6 T cell receptor beta chains sequenced from one sample in a study of control samples from healthy donors and cancer patients. The assay was immunoSEQ multiplex PCR, and TCRdb's table has in-frame clones only and misses some. The top ten clones hold about 9% of a sample with around 130,000 clones, 91% of them seen once. The sequencing input was blood. Source of these receptors: a man aged 18 to 30 in good health.

The CDR3: CASSQRLGFNEKLFF. CDR3 nucleotides: TGTGCCAGCAGCCAGAGGCTAGGTTTTAATGAAAAACTGTTTTTT. The J gene is TRBJ1-4, the V gene TRBV3-1 (or the pseudogene TRBV3-2), with D hard to call. With 3 bases removed from V and 4 bases from J, the gap between germline ends came to 12 bases. The CDR3 has 15 residues. The germline V gene encodes CDR1 LGHDT and CDR2 YNNKEL (reference sequence).

The rearrangement links TRBV4-1 to TRBJ1-2; 8 bases agree with TRBD1. Trimming took 3 bases from V and 2 from J; bases not matched to a gene: 2. The CDR3 is 14 residues long. Germline CDR1 is MGHRA and CDR2 is YSYEKL. CDR3 coding DNA: TGCGCCAGCAGCCATCGACAGGGGAACTATGGCTACACCTTC. Translating it yields CASSHRQGNYGYTF.

The V and J genes are TRBV30 and TRBJ1-4; D gene unclear. CDR1 is GTSNPN and CDR2 is SVGIG in the germline V gene (reference sequence). This CDR3 is 13 amino acids long. Trimming left V 3 bases short and J 10 bases short, with 15 bases between. CDR3 sequence: CAWSLTAMAKLFF. In nucleotides, the CDR3 is TGTGCCTGGAGCCTGACGGCCATGGCAAAACTGTTTTTT.

The rearrangement uses TRBV7-8 and TRBJ1-6, with a tentative D call TRBD1 (5 bases). Trimming took off 0 bases at V and 11 bases at J, with 11 bases between the two ends. The germline V gene has CDR1 SGHVS and CDR2 FQNEAQ. The length of the CDR3 is 14 residues. In DNA, the CDR3 is TGTGCCAGCAGCTTAGCATGGGGGAGCGCACCCCTCCACTTT. Translated: CASSLAWGSAPLHF.

This chain connects TRBV18 to TRBJ2-5; 8 bases line up with TRBD2. Germline CDR1 reads KGHSH; CDR2 reads LQKENI. This CDR3 contains 14 residues. V was pared by 4 bases and J by 5 bases, with 6 bases of the junction left unmatched. The CDR3 loop reads CASSRGLAGETQYF. In nucleotides, the CDR3 is TGTGCCAGCTCACGAGGACTAGCAGGCGAGACCCAGTACTTC. Looking up the rest from reference TRBV18 and TRBJ2-5 gives the full variable domain: NAGVMQNPRHLVRRRGQEARLRCSPMKGHSHVYWYRQLPEEGLKFMVYLQKENIIDESGMPKERFSAEFPKEGPSILRIQQVVRGDSAAYFCASSRGLAGETQYFGPGTRLLVL.

The J gene is TRBJ2-6, the V gene TRBV4-1; TRBD2 is a possible D gene (6 bases). This CDR3 spans 15 amino acids. Germline CDR1 is MGHRA and CDR2 is YSYEKL. V was shortened by 4 bases and J by 2 bases, with 9 bases between the two germline ends. Here the CDR3 DNA reads TGCGCCAGCAGCCCGGGGGTAGCTGGGGCCAACGTCCTGACTTTC. Protein sequence: CASSPGVAGANVLTF.